Ten or more counts support the clone carrying this T cell receptor (beta chain). Its antigen is unknown. Three rounds of nested PCR, following a modified ARM-PCR protocol, produced the TCRbeta library. TCRdb re-analysed the multiplex PCR reads in MiXCR, keeping a single row per CDR3 protein. The table includes 50,000 or so distinct CDR3 sequences, 74% detected once. The data were taken from a study of tumor and adjacent non-tumor tissue in lung cancer. Trimming pared 3 bases from V and 7 bases from J, leaving 12 bases between. CDR3 length: 12 residues. The germline gives CDR1 DFQATT, CDR2 SNEGSKA (reference sequence). Study outcomes and limitations: Top 100 clones took a larger repertoire share in normal lung.

The template was RNA from unsorted bulk tissue. The normal lung tissue was taken more than 3 cm from the tumor edge. The chain recombines TRBV20-1 with TRBJ1-2; D perhaps matches TRBD1 (6 bases). Sequenced input: distant non-tumor lung tissue. This TCR was recovered from an older woman with non-small cell lung cancer. CDR3 residues: CSASYSDSGYTF. As DNA, the CDR3 is TGCAGTGCTAGTTACTCGGACAGTGGCTACACCTTC.